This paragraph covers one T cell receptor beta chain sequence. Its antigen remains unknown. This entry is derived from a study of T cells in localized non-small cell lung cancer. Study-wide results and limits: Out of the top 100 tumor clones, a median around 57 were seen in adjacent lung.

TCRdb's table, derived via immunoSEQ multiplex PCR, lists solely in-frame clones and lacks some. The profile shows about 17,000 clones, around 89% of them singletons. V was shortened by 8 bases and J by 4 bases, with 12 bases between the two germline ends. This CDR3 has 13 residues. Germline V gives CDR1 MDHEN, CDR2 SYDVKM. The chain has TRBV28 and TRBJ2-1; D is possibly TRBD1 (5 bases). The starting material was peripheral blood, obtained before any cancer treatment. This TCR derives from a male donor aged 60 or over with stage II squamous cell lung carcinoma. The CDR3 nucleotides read TGTGCCAGCCTGGCGCCAGGGTACAATGAGCAGTTCTTC. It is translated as CASLAPGYNEQFF.